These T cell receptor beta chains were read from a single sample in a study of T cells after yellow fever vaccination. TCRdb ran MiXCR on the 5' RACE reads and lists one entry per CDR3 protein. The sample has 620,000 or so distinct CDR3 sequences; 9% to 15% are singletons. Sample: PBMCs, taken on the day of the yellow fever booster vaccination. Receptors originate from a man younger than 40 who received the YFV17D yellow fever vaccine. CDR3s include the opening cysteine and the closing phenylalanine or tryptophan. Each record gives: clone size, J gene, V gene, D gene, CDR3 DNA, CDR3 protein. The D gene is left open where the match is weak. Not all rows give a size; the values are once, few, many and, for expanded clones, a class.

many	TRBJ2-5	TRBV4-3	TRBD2	TGCGCCAGCAGCCCCGGCTCTACTAGCGGGCAAGAGACCCAGTACTTC	CASSPGSTSGQETQYF
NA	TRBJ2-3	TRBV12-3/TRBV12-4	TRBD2	TGTGCCAGCTCCCCGGGGGGGAGCGAGTTTACGCAGTATTTT	CASSPGGSEFTQYF
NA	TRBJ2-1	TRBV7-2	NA	TGTGCCGGGGGGGGCGGACTTTCCTACAATGAGCAGTTCTTC	CAGGGGLSYNEQFF
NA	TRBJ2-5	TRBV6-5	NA	TGTGCCAGCAGTTACCGGCCGCGGATTCAAGAGACCCAGTACTTC	CASSYRPRIQETQYF
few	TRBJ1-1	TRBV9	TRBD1	TGTGCCAGCAGCGAGGGGACAGGGGCGGATCTCACTGAAGCTTTCTTT	CASSEGTGADLTEAFF
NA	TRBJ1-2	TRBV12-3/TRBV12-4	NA	TGTGCCAGCAGTCCGTGGGACGGGAACTATGGCTACACCTTC	CASSPWDGNYGYTF
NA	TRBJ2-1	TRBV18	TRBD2	TGTTCCAGCTCACCAAGGTGGGAGGGCCTGATTTCCTACAATGAGCAGTTCTTC	CSSSPRWEGLISYNEQFF
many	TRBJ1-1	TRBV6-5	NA	TGTGCCAGCAGTTACTTTTGGGGTTCAGACACTGAAGCTTTCTTT	CASSYFWGSDTEAFF
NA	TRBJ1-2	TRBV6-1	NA	TGTGCCAGCACAGGGCAGGGTGGCAACTATGGCTACACCTTC	CASTGQGGNYGYTF
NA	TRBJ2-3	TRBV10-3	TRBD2	TGTGCCATCAGCTTGGTAGCGGGAAGCACAGATACGCAGTATTTT	CAISLVAGSTDTQYF
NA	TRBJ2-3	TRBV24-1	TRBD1	TGTGCCACCGGACCGGGACAGGGCACAGATACGCAGTATTTT	CATGPGQGTDTQYF
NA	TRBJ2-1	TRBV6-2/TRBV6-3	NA	TGTGCCAGCGGGTACCCGAGGGGGAGTGAGCAGTTCTTC	CASGYPRGSEQFF
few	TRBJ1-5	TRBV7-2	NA	TGTGCCAGCAGCTTAGCTGGGGGGGAAAATCAGCCCCAGCATTTT	CASSLAGGENQPQHF
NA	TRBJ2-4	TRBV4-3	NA	TGCGCCAGCAGCCAAGATAGGTATAGGTCCATTCAGTACTTC	CASSQDRYRSIQYF
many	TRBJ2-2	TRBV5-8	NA	TGTGCCAGCAGCTTGGGGGCCCTTATTAACACCGGGGAGCTGTTTTTT	CASSLGALINTGELFF
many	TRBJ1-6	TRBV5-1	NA	TGCGCCAGTAGTAACGATGGCAGGGGAGACTCACCCCTCCACTTT	CASSNDGRGDSPLHF
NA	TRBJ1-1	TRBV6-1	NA	TGTGCCAGCAGTACAGGCGAGTGGAACACTGAAGCTTTCTTT	CASSTGEWNTEAFF
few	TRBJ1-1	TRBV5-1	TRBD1	TGCGCCAGCAGCTTGGTCGGACAGGGAGGCACTGAAGCTTTCTTT	CASSLVGQGGTEAFF
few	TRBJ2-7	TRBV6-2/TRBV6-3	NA	TGTGCCAGCAGTCCACGATGGGGCCACGGGCAGTACTTC	CASSPRWGHGQYF
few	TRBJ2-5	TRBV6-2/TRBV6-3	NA	TGTGCCAGCAGTTATGCGGTAGGGGAGACCCAGTACTTC	CASSYAVGETQYF
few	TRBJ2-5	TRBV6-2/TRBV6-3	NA	TGTGCCAGCAGTTACTCGATAGGTCCCACCCAGTACTTC	CASSYSIGPTQYF
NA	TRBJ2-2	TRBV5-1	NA	TGCGCCAGCAGCTTGGGCCACCCCACCGGGGAGCTGTTTTTT	CASSLGHPTGELFF
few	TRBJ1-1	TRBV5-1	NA	TGCGCCAGCAGCTTGCCCGTGGGGGGGGCGGACACTGAAGCTTTCTTT	CASSLPVGGADTEAFF
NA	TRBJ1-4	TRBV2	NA	TGTGCCAGCAGTAGTACAGGGACACCTAATGAAAAACTGTTTTTT	CASSSTGTPNEKLFF
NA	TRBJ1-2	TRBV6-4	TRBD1	TGTGCCAGCAGGCTGGACAGGCTTAGCGGCTACACCTTC	CASRLDRLSGYTF
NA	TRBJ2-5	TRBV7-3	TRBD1	TGTGCCAGCAGCTTAACGTGGACAGGGTACGGAGAAACACGAGAGACCCAGTACTTC	CASSLTWTGYGETRETQYF
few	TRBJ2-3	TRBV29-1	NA	TGCAGCGTTTGGAGGGATACGCAGTATTTT	CSVWRDTQYF
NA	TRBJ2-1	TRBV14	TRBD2	TGTGCCAGCAGCCTTCGGCTAGCGGGAGAAGGGCATGAGCAGTTCTTC	CASSLRLAGEGHEQFF
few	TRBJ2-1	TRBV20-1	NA	TGCAGTGCTCAGGGGGGTTTAGCCTACAATGAGCAGTTCTTC	CSAQGGLAYNEQFF
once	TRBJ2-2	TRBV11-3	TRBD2	TGTGCCAGCAGCTCCAGTGGCGGGAGGGCAAGAGGGGAGCTGTTTTTT	CASSSSGGRARGELFF
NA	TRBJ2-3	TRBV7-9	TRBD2	TGTGCCAGCAGCTCTAGCGGGAGTGCGGATACGCAGTATTTT	CASSSSGSADTQYF
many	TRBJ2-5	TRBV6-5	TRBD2	TGTGCCAGCAGTTATGATAGCGGGAGGGTCGCGGGAGAGACCCAGTACTTC	CASSYDSGRVAGETQYF
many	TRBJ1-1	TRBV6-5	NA	TGTGCCAGCAGTTCGATTAACACTGAAGCTTTCTTT	CASSSINTEAFF
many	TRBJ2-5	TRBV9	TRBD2	TGTGCCAGCAGCGCGGGACTAGCAACTGAGACCCAGTACTTC	CASSAGLATETQYF
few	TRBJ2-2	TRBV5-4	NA	TGTGCCAGCAGCTTGGTTGACTACACCGGGGAGCTGTTTTTT	CASSLVDYTGELFF
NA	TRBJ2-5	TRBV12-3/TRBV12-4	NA	TGTGCCAGCACCCCGCCCGAGACCCAGTACTTC	CASTPPETQYF
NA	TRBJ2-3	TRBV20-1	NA	TGCAGTGCTCCGCTTAGGGGAGCCACAGATACGCAGTATTTT	CSAPLRGATDTQYF
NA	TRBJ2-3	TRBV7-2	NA	TGTGCCAGCAGCTTTATAGGGCAGGTCGCAGATACGCAGTATTTT	CASSFIGQVADTQYF
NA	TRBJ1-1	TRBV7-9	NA	TGTGCCAGCAGCTTAGACCCCTTTAAGGCTTTCTTT	CASSLDPFKAFF
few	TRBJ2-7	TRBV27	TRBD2	TGTGCCAGCAGTTTACTAGCGGGGGGGCCTTACGAGCAGTACTTC	CASSLLAGGPYEQYF
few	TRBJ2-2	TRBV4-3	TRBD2	TGCGCCAGCAGCCTCGGACTAGCGGGAAACGGCGGGGAGCTGTTTTTT	CASSLGLAGNGGELFF
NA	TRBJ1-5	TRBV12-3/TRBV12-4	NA	TGTGCCAGCAGTTCCGGGCTATATCAGCCCCAGCATTTT	CASSSGLYQPQHF
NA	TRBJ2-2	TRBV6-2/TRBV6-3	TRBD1	TGTGCCAGCACGGCAGGGGGATACACCGGGGAGCTGTTTTTT	CASTAGGYTGELFF